This T cell receptor beta chain was obtained from a study of shared clonotypes between healthy human individuals. On this clone: Its antigen is still unknown.

Broader study findings: Depth of sequencing was expected to influence donor clonotype sharing. Donors were few, which limited the genetic and exposure-history diversity represented. Non-shared clonotypes had lower generation probabilities than clonotypes shared by all four sorted-subset donors.

CDR3 length: 15 residues. The V and J ends lost 0 bases and 10 bases, in that order; junction bases with no gene match: 7. Germline-derived CDR1 and CDR2 are GTSNPN and SVGIG (reference sequence). The test was conducted at deep level. Generated by immunoSEQ multiplex PCR, the TCRdb table keeps only in-frame clones and is missing some. The sample records about 1,900,000 clones, about 95% being singletons. As defined, naive CD8 cells were CD45RO-negative and positively selected for CCR7, with terminally differentiated effector memory CD45RA+ cells excluded. This sequence joins TRBV30 and TRBJ1-6, with 9 positions matching TRBD1. Sample: naive CD8+ T cells sorted from blood. The sequence was collected from a man between 18 and 29 years old in good health. The CDR3, as DNA: TGTGCCTGGAGTGTACCGGGACAGGGTTTATCACCCCTCCACTTT. It encodes CAWSVPGQGLSPLHF.